One TCR beta chain is described in this entry. Authors' data handling: Reference gene primer amplification yielded estimated nucleated cell counts. Data came from immunoSEQ multiplex PCR; TCRdb stores just in-frame clones and leaves some out. That table is the source of V, J and clone size, and D and trimming were worked out from the DNA. The sample includes around 500,000 clones, approximately 87% seen only once; the top ten take approximately 1.8%. Self-reported history from a screening survey and questionnaire set each donor's cohort. All recovered Cohort 3 donors got two negative PCRs, got clearance, or saw symptom resolution. This entry comes from a study of blood T cell repertoires in COVID-19. Looking at the study overall: T cells, B-cell-depleted T cells, or PBMCs supplied cDNA or gDNA.

Per the germline V gene, CDR1 is SEHNR and CDR2 is FQNEAQ (reference sequence). CDR3 length: 14 residues. With 2 bases removed from V and 3 bases from J, the gap between germline ends came to 10 bases. The sequence was obtained from a woman in her thirties or forties who had recovered from COVID-19. Sequencing used PBMCs or T cells enriched from blood (not recorded which). V gene TRBV7-9 combines with J gene TRBJ1-2; D not resolved. CDR3 in amino acids: CASSLIVGDYGYTF. The CDR3 bases are TGTGCCAGCAGCTTAATCGTGGGAGACTATGGCTACACCTTC. Supplemented by reference TRBV7-9 and TRBJ1-2, the full variable domain reads DTGVSQNPRHKITKRGQNVTFRCDPISEHNRLYWYRQTLGQGPEFLTYFQNEAQLEKSRLLSDRFSAERPKGSFSTLEIQRTEQGDSAMYLCASSLIVGDYGYTFGSGTRLTVV.